Following are 3 T cell receptor beta chains from one sample sequenced in a study of OX40 agonist ivuxolimab in advanced cancers. This table comes from immunoSEQ multiplex PCR, and its TCRdb copy is limited to in-frame clones, with some not included. This table has some 59,000 clones, 87% appearing once. The sample here was CD4+ or CD8+ T cells sorted from blood, taken in a trial of the OX40 agonist ivuxolimab. The origin of the receptors is an adult with an advanced solid tumor such as melanoma, head and neck, liver or kidney cancer.

Only one count was recorded for this clone. This chain links TRBV9 with TRBJ2-1, with 9 bases lining up with TRBD2. Germline trimming cut 0 bases from V and 7 bases from J; bases unmatched to any gene: 8. Germline CDR1 reads SGDLS; CDR2 reads YYNGEE. The CDR3 totals 16 residues. This CDR3 reads CASSVAPSGIWNEQFF. As DNA, the CDR3 is TGTGCCAGCAGCGTAGCGCCTAGCGGGATTTGGAATGAGCAGTTCTTC.

The chain couples TRBV28 to TRBJ1-3; D remains unclear. This CDR3 comprises 19 residues. From germline, CDR1 is MDHEN and CDR2 SYDVKM. Trimming took off 3 bases at V and 1 base at J, with 22 bases between the two ends. The CDR3 is CASSFRGGFPVQSGNTIYF. CDR3 nucleotides: TGTGCCAGCAGTTTCCGGGGAGGGTTCCCCGTACAGTCTGGAAACACCATATATTTT.

Comment on this clone: One junction end does not reproduce the germline sequence, and a read error may be involved. The chain recombines TRBV5-1 with TRBJ1-4, with TRBD1 matching over 9 bases. The CDR3 has 14 amino acids. Germline V gives CDR1 SGHRS, CDR2 YFSETQ. CDR3 sequence reads: CASSTTGGFGKLFF. CDR3 bases: TGTGCCAGCAGTACTACAGGGGGCTTCGGAAAACTGTTTTTT.